This T cell receptor beta chain was observed in a study of identical twins. TCRdb used MiXCR to reprocess the 5' RACE reads, holding one entry per CDR3 protein. The table records about 660,000 distinct CDR3 sequences, over 8.5% of them present only once. This clonotype was observed a few times. A further study also used this sample, focusing on yellow fever vaccine responses in identical twins.

What was sequenced was PBMCs. The source of this sequence is a woman between 18 and 29 years old in good health.

The chain's CDR3 is CASTWGSNSYEQYF. DNA for the CDR3: TGTGCCAGCACCTGGGGCAGCAACTCCTACGAGCAGTACTTC. This chain links TRBV28 with TRBJ2-7; D is possibly TRBD1 (5 bases). In germline, CDR1 is MDHEN, CDR2 SYDVKM. The CDR3 is 14 amino acids. The ends were cut back, 7 bases at V and 0 bases at J, with 13 bases in the middle. Together with reference TRBV28 and TRBJ2-7, the CDR3 gives the full variable domain: DVKVTQSSRYLVKRTGEKVFLECVQDMDHENMFWYRQDPGLGLRLIYFSYDVKMKEKGDIPEGYSVSREKKERFSLILESASTNQTSMYLCASTWGSNSYEQYFGPGTRLTVT.